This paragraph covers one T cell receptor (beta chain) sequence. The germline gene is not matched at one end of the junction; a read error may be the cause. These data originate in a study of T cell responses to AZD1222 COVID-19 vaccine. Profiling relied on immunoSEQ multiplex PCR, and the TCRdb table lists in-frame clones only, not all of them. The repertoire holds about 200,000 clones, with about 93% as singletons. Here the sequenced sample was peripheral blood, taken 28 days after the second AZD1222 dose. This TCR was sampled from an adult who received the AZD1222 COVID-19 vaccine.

The CDR3, as DNA: TGTGCCAGCTCACTCCGGGACAGGTCCTACGAGCAGTGCTTC. Its translation: CASSLRDRSYEQCF. The V call is TRBV18, the J call TRBJ2-7; 8 positions match TRBD1. The CDR3 has 14 residues. The germline V gene has CDR1 KGHSH and CDR2 LQKENI.